This T cell receptor beta chain came from a study of blood T cell repertoires in COVID-19. Whole-study context: Sample material is recorded as cDNA or gDNA derived from T cells, B-cell-depleted T cells, or PBMCs.

Original data processing: Amplifying reference gene primers gave estimates of nucleated cell counts. This table comes from immunoSEQ multiplex PCR, and its TCRdb copy is limited to in-frame clones, with some not included. V and J calls and clone size are those listed in that table; D and trimming were worked out from the DNA. The sample has around 260,000 clones, about 81% seen once. V shed 1 base, J shed 2 bases, and the junction held 2 bases outside the gene matches. The germline gives CDR1 SGHTA, CDR2 FQGNSA. The CDR3 covers 15 residues. Recruitment covered 20 to 25 US areas and drew participants whose ages spanned roughly 18 to 100 years. Which cohort a participant joined came from the clinical history participants gave. This clone is a singleton in its sample.

This clonotype was sampled from a man aged 25 to 45 with acute COVID-19. The chain uses TRBV7-2 and TRBJ1-3; 7 positions match TRBD1. Sequences were obtained from PBMCs or T cells enriched from blood (not recorded which). For the CDR3, the DNA is TGTGCCAGCAGCTTAGGAGGACAGGCTGGAAACACCATATATTTT. It specifies CASSLGGQAGNTIYF.